This is a list of T cell receptor beta chains from one sample in a study of blood T cell repertoires in COVID-19. Only in-frame clones appear in the TCRdb table, and some are missing; sequencing was by immunoSEQ multiplex PCR. The sample includes over 200,000 clones, about nine tenths of them seen just once. The sequenced sample was peripheral blood. Source of these receptors: a man in his 60s who had recovered from COVID-19. Both conserved end residues are part of each CDR3. The order of the fields is D gene, V gene, clone size, J gene, CDR3 DNA, CDR3 protein. D genes are given only for firm matches. Not all rows give a size; the values are once, few, many and, for expanded clones, a class.

>NA|TRBV27|NA|TRBJ1-6
TGTGCCAGCAGTTTAGGTCGGAGCTCCTATAATTCACCCCTCCACTTT
CASSLGRSSYNSPLHF
>TRBD1|TRBV9|NA|TRBJ2-7
TGTGCCAGCAGCGTAGGCGGGACAGGGGGTTTGAGCGAGCAGTACTTC
CASSVGGTGGLSEQYF
>TRBD1|TRBV5-1|NA|TRBJ2-7
TGCGCCAGCAGCTTGGAACCGACAGGGACAAGCGAGCAGTACTTC
CASSLEPTGTSEQYF
>TRBD1|TRBV15|NA|TRBJ1-1
TGTGCCACCAGCCGGGACAGGGGGACCACTGAAGCTTTCTTT
CATSRDRGTTEAFF
>TRBD2|TRBV11-1|NA|TRBJ2-1
TGTGCCAGCAGCTTAGGTCGAACTAGCGGGAGAGGTGAGCAGTTCTTC
CASSLGRTSGRGEQFF
>NA|TRBV19|NA|TRBJ2-1
TGTGCCAGTAGTATACTAGCGAGCATAAACAATGAGCAGTTCTTC
CASSILASINNEQFF
>TRBD2|TRBV19|NA|TRBJ2-6
TGTGCCAGCCGCGTCAGCGGGGGTCCCTCTGGGGCCAACGTCCTGACTTTC
CASRVSGGPSGANVLTF
>NA|TRBV20-1|NA|TRBJ1-1
TGCAGTGCTACAGGGGCCACTGAAGCTTTCTTT
CSATGATEAFF
>TRBD2|TRBV6-5|NA|TRBJ2-1
TGTGCCAGCAGCCGCCGCGGGACTAGCGGGAATGAGCAGTTCTTC
CASSRRGTSGNEQFF
>TRBD2|TRBV28|NA|TRBJ2-1
TGTGCCAGCAGTAGGACTAGCGGGATCGGTAATGAGCAGTTCTTC
CASSRTSGIGNEQFF
>TRBD2|TRBV30|once|TRBJ2-7
TGTGCCTGGAGTGTATCGCTACTTAGGACTAGCGGAGCCGGGGACTACTACGAGCAGTACTTC
CAWSVSLLRTSGAGDYYEQYF
>TRBD2|TRBV5-1|NA|TRBJ2-1
TGCGCCAGCAGCCTAGCGGGAGGCCGATACAATGAGCAGTTCTTC
CASSLAGGRYNEQFF
>NA|TRBV5-1|NA|TRBJ2-7
TGCGCCAGCAGCTTGGGCCGGGATCCCTACGAGCAGTACTTC
CASSLGRDPYEQYF
>NA|TRBV18|few|TRBJ1-1
TGTGCCAGCTCAACAGGGTCCCCTGAAGCTTTCTTT
CASSTGSPEAFF
>NA|TRBV4-2|NA|TRBJ2-3
TGTGCCAGCAGCCCTTCCACGGGGGGCGCAGATACGCAGTATTTT
CASSPSTGGADTQYF
>NA|TRBV18|once|TRBJ2-5
TGTGCCAGCTCACCACCGGAGGGCCGAGAGACCCAGTACTTC
CASSPPEGRETQYF
>TRBD2|TRBV5-1|NA|TRBJ2-1
TGCGCCAGCAGCACCACTAGCGGGAGAGGCAATGAGCAGTTCTTC
CASSTTSGRGNEQFF
>TRBD2|TRBV6-6|NA|TRBJ2-2
TGTGCCAGCATCTATAGCGGGGGGTCGAACACCGGGGAGCTGTTTTTT
CASIYSGGSNTGELFF
>TRBD1|TRBV10-2|NA|TRBJ1-4
TGCGCCAGCAGTGAGTGGGACAGGGGCACGGCTAATGAAAAACTGTTTTTT
CASSEWDRGTANEKLFF
>NA|TRBV19|NA|TRBJ2-1
TGTGCCAGTAGTACCCGGGACTCGAACAATGAGCAGTTCTTC
CASSTRDSNNEQFF
>NA|TRBV19|NA|TRBJ2-3
TGTGCCAGTAGTCCGCTTAGCGGTAGCACAGATACGCAGTATTTT
CASSPLSGSTDTQYF
>TRBD2|TRBV7-2|once|TRBJ2-7
TGTGCCAGCAGCTCACCCCGGGGCGGGAGGTACGAGCAGTACTTC
CASSSPRGGRYEQYF
>TRBD2|TRBV9|NA|TRBJ2-5
TGTGCCAGCAGCGTAGGAGGTCTAGCGGGAGTTGAGACCCAGTACTTC
CASSVGGLAGVETQYF
>NA|TRBV6-5|NA|TRBJ1-4
TGTGCCAGCAGTTACTCGACCGGGGGGACTAATGAAAAACTGTTTTTT
CASSYSTGGTNEKLFF
>NA|TRBV19|NA|TRBJ1-1
TGTGCCAGTAAGATGAGGGCCCCGAACACTGAAGCTTTCTTT
CASKMRAPNTEAFF
>NA|TRBV11-3|few|TRBJ2-2
TGTGCCAGCAGCTTATCCCTGGGGGAGCTGTTTTTT
CASSLSLGELFF
>TRBD1|TRBV28|once|TRBJ1-6
TGTGCCAGCAGTTATACAGGGGCAGGGGGATCACCCCTCCACTTT
CASSYTGAGGSPLHF
>NA|TRBV5-1|NA|TRBJ2-3
TGCGCCAGCAGCTTGTCGGAGTCTGCGAGCACAGATACGCAGTATTTT
CASSLSESASTDTQYF
>TRBD1|TRBV18|NA|TRBJ1-1
TGTGCCAGCTCACAGAACAGGGGGGAGAACACTGAAGCTTTCTTT
CASSQNRGENTEAFF
>TRBD2|TRBV24-1|NA|TRBJ2-2
TGTGCCACCAGGACTAGCGGGAGTACCGGGGAGCTGTTTTTT
CATRTSGSTGELFF
>NA|TRBV7-8|NA|TRBJ1-1
TGTGCCAGCAGCCAGGACAGACCCATGAACACTGAAGCTTTCTTT
CASSQDRPMNTEAFF
>TRBD1|TRBV7-2|NA|TRBJ1-6
TGTGCCAGCAGCTCCGGCGGGGGGACAGTAAATTCGCCCCTCCACTTT
CASSSGGGTVNSPLHF
>NA|TRBV4-1|few|TRBJ2-1
TGCGCCAGCAGCCAAGGGGCGCGAAGCTCCTACAATGAGCAGTTCTTC
CASSQGARSSYNEQFF
>NA|TRBV5-5|once|TRBJ2-3
TGTGCCAGCAGCTCTTACAGGGTTAGCACAGATACGCAGTATTTT
CASSSYRVSTDTQYF
>NA|TRBV2|NA|TRBJ1-1
TGTGCCACTCTGGACAGGAACACTGAAGCTTTCTTT
CATLDRNTEAFF
>TRBD1|TRBV19|NA|TRBJ2-7
TGTGCCAGTAGTAGGAGACAGGGGGCCTACGAGCAGTACTTC
CASSRRQGAYEQYF
>TRBD2|TRBV3-1/TRBV3-2|NA|TRBJ2-2
TGTGCCAGCAGACCGGGACTAGCCCACACCGGGGAGCTGTTTTTT
CASRPGLAHTGELFF
>TRBD1|TRBV28|NA|TRBJ1-2
TGTGCCAGCCGTTTACCAGGGGGCTCGGGCTATGGCTACACCTTC
CASRLPGGSGYGYTF
>NA|TRBV5-5|few|TRBJ1-1
TGTGCCAGCAGCTTGGACAGCAACACTGAAGCTTTCTTT
CASSLDSNTEAFF
>NA|TRBV5-1|NA|TRBJ2-5
TGCGCCAGCAGCTTGGGAGCCCTCCAAGAGACCCAGTACTTC
CASSLGALQETQYF
>TRBD2|TRBV7-3|NA|TRBJ2-3
TGTGCCAGCAGCGCCGGGACTAGCGGGGGTTTTAGCACAGATACGCAGTATTTT
CASSAGTSGGFSTDTQYF